This entry lists 20 T cell receptor beta chains sequenced from one sample in a study of T cells expressing NK-cell markers. Reanalyzing the 5' RACE reads, TCRdb keeps one entry per CDR3 protein, without DNA. This sample's table reports about 260,000 distinct CDR3 sequences. The sample was blood T cells: a sorted CD56 or NKG2C T cell subset, CD4+ or CD8+ T cells, or bulk PBMC T cells (not recorded which). The source of these receptors is a woman aged 18 to 69 in good health.

The chain carries TRBV29-1 and TRBJ1-5; TCRdb names TRBD1, which stays unverified in the absence of DNA. CDR1 and CDR2 from the germline V gene are SQVTM and ANQGSEA. The CDR3 extends over 12 amino acids. The CDR3: CSAGQGGQPQHF.

The J gene is TRBJ2-6, the V gene TRBV11-2; no DNA is available, so the TRBD1 call from TCRdb remains unchecked. The CDR3 has 16 residues. Germline CDR1 is SGHAT and CDR2 is FQNNGV. CDR3: CASSLDRGMGANVLTF.

The chain employs TRBV4-3 and TRBJ1-5. CDR1 and CDR2 (germline): LGHNA, YSLEER. The CDR3 has 13 residues. CDR3 sequence: CASSQKTGQPQHF.

V usage is TRBV5-1 and J usage is TRBJ1-2; the D call of TRBD1 rests on TCRdb alone, since no DNA is present to check it. This CDR3 has 14 residues. Per germline, CDR1 SGHRS and CDR2 YFSETQ. CDR3 amino acids: CASSTTQGNRGYTF.

The chain links TRBV6-6 to TRBJ2-5. This CDR3 is 12 amino acids long. Looked up from germline, CDR1 is MNHNY and CDR2 is SVGAGI (reference sequence). The chain's CDR3 is CASSYGQETQYF.

The gene calls are TRBV18 and TRBJ2-1; the TCRdb D gene call, TRBD2, has no DNA to confirm it. Germline values: CDR1 KGHSH, CDR2 LQKENI. The CDR3 loop spans 16 amino acids. The CDR3: CASSPPGLAPGNEQSF.

The rearrangement uses TRBV6-2 or TRBV6-3 and TRBJ2-2; without DNA, the TCRdb call of TRBD1 cannot be checked. Germline loops: CDR1 MNHEY, CDR2 SVGEGT. The CDR3 totals 13 residues. The CDR3 protein is CASTRGNTGELFF.

The J gene is TRBJ1-4, the V gene TRBV6-1; checking the TCRdb D call of TRBD1 is not possible without DNA. Germline CDR1 reads MNHNS; CDR2 reads SASEGT. The CDR3 length is 14 residues. The CDR3: CASSNVDQAGKLFF.

The CDR3 protein is CASGRGFSYGYTF. The chain couples TRBV27 to TRBJ1-2; as DNA is missing, the TRBD1 call by TCRdb cannot be tested. CDR3 length equals 13 residues. Germline assignment: CDR1 MNHEY and CDR2 SMNVEV (reference sequence).

The CDR3 loop is CASSSISGNTYEQYF. The J gene is TRBJ2-7, the V gene TRBV12-3 or TRBV12-4; TCRdb designates TRBD2, a call that cannot be tested without DNA. CDR3 length: 15 amino acids.

The CDR3 protein is CASSYRGPYEQYF. The V gene is TRBV6-5, the J gene TRBJ2-7. The CDR3 totals 13 residues. Germline CDR1 MNHEY, CDR2 SVGAGI.

This chain connects TRBV28 to TRBJ2-7; TCRdb calls TRBD2, which cannot be checked without DNA. The germline gives CDR1 MDHEN, CDR2 SYDVKM. This CDR3 comprises 14 residues. This chain's CDR3 is CASSLTGEGYEQYF.

The CDR3 is CASSQFRPETQYF. This chain links TRBV4-2 with TRBJ2-5. Looked up from germline, CDR1 is LGHNA and CDR2 is YNFKEQ. The CDR3 spans 13 residues.

The rearrangement links TRBV14 to TRBJ1-1; the TRBD1 assignment by TCRdb is unverifiable without DNA. There are 17 residues in the CDR3. Germline V gene sequence: CDR1 SGHDN, CDR2 FVKESK. The CDR3 here is CASSPQRRGGGNTEAFF. Based on the CDR3 plus reference TRBV14 and TRBJ1-1, the full variable domain is EAGVTQFPSHSVIEKGQTVTLRCDPISGHDNLYWYRRVMGKEIKFLLHFVKESKQDESGMPNNRFLAERTGGTYSTLKVQPAELEDSGVYFCASSPQRRGGGNTEAFFGQGTRLTVV.

CDR3 protein: CASSPRQDGYNEQFF. The V and J genes are TRBV9 and TRBJ2-1. The CDR3 has 15 amino acids. The germline V gene encodes CDR1 SGDLS and CDR2 YYNGEE.

J is TRBJ1-5 and V is TRBV27. The V gene's germline CDR1 is MNHEY and CDR2 SMNVEV (reference sequence). The CDR3 has 13 amino acids. CDR3 protein: CASRRRDNQPQHF.

The rearrangement uses TRBV20-1 and TRBJ1-5. The CDR3 extends over 14 amino acids. Germline V gene sequence: CDR1 DFQATT, CDR2 SNEGSKA (reference sequence). The chain's CDR3 is CSARDFASNQPQHF.

V gene TRBV20-1 combines with J gene TRBJ1-2; the TRBD1 assignment by TCRdb is unverifiable without DNA. The CDR3 covers 14 residues. The germline gives CDR1 DFQATT, CDR2 SNEGSKA (reference sequence). The CDR3 sequence is CSARDQGGVYGYTF.

This chain links TRBV6-2 or TRBV6-3 with TRBJ2-3; there is no DNA to check the TCRdb D call of TRBD2. In germline, CDR1 is MNHEY, CDR2 SVGEGT. The length of the CDR3 is 16 residues. CDR3 residues: CASSYPGLAGVDTQYF.

This chain connects TRBV7-6 to TRBJ2-1. The CDR3 extends over 12 amino acids. Germline CDR1 reads SGHVS; CDR2 reads FNYEAQ. CDR3 in amino acids: CASSQDTSEQFF.